This entry lists 20 T cell receptor beta chains sequenced from one sample in a study of cytomegalovirus exposure and HLA in healthy donors. Amplification used 60 Vbeta primers and 13 Jbeta primers. Produced via immunoSEQ multiplex PCR; TCRdb's table is partial and in-frame only. The sample has 100,000 to 150,000 clones, roughly 78% seen once. The specimen was PBMCs. These receptor sequences come from a man in his thirties or forties in good health and CMV-seronegative.

The chain recombines TRBV29-1 with TRBJ1-1; D perhaps matches TRBD1 (6 bases). The CDR3 consists of 15 residues. Germline CDR1 SQVTM, CDR2 ANQGSEA. The V end lost 5 bases, the J end lost 3 bases, and 19 bases lay between the germline ends. Here the CDR3 DNA reads TGCAGCGTTAGGGGGACGGGTCGAGGGGACACTGAAGCTTTCTTT. Amino acid sequence: CSVRGTGRGDTEAFF.

The chain carries TRBV10-3 and TRBJ1-6, with 9 bases identical to TRBD1. The germline gives CDR1 ENHRY, CDR2 SYGVKD. The junction had 0 bases not matched to a gene; V was cut back by 2 bases and J by 7 bases. The CDR3 runs to 14 residues. In nucleotides, the CDR3 is TGTGCCATCAGTGAGACAGGGGGCAATTCACCCCTCCACTTT. Encoded protein: CAISETGGNSPLHF.

This clone was detected only a few times. This chain's CDR3 is CASSPGSNLYGYTF. Here the CDR3 DNA reads TGTGCCAGCAGCCCAGGCTCTAACCTCTATGGCTACACCTTC. V usage is TRBV14 and J usage is TRBJ1-2; the D is unclear. Germline-derived CDR1 and CDR2 are SGHDN and FVKESK. Trimming removed 4 bases from V and 4 bases from J, with 13 bases in between. The CDR3 has 14 residues.

The rearrangement links TRBV5-1 to TRBJ1-2; D unclear. V gave up 0 bases and J gave up 0 bases, with 6 bases separating them. Germline V lookup: CDR1 SGHRS, CDR2 YFSETQ. The CDR3 sequence is 14 residues long. CDR3 sequence reads: CASSLESPNYGYTF. In DNA, the CDR3 is TGCGCCAGCAGCTTGGAGAGCCCTAACTATGGCTACACCTTC.

The rearrangement links TRBV28 to TRBJ1-4; D remains ambiguous. Per germline, CDR1 MDHEN and CDR2 SYDVKM. Trimming cost V 8 bases and J 8 bases, with 12 bases left between them. The CDR3 contains 12 residues. CDR3 amino acids: CASWVSGEKLFF. The CDR3 DNA follows: TGTGCCAGCTGGGTCTCGGGGGAAAAACTGTTTTTT.

V usage is TRBV4-1 and J usage is TRBJ2-7; 9 positions agree with TRBD2. The CDR3 has 17 amino acids. Germline V gives CDR1 MGHRA, CDR2 YSYEKL. Trimming removed 1 base from V and 6 bases from J; junction bases left unmatched: 13. CDR3 DNA: TGCGCCAGCAGCCAAGGAAGCGGGGGGACGGATGTTGGCGAGCAGTACTTC. The encoded protein is CASSQGSGGTDVGEQYF.

V and J are TRBV7-2 and TRBJ2-3; 16 positions agree with TRBD2. The CDR3 covers 17 residues. Germline V gene sequence: CDR1 SGHTA, CDR2 FQGNSA. V was pared by 3 bases and J by 2 bases, with 2 bases of the junction left unmatched. The CDR3 coding sequence is TGTGCCAGCAGCTTGGGACTAGCGGGGGGGAACACAGATACGCAGTATTTT. As protein: CASSLGLAGGNTDTQYF.

The rearrangement uses TRBV28 and TRBJ1-2; D remains unclear. Germline lookup yields CDR1 MDHEN and CDR2 SYDVKM. V was cut by 3 bases and J by 6 bases, with 14 bases left in between. The length of the CDR3 is 14 residues. The CDR3 nucleotides read TGTGCCAGCAGTTTTCGAGGGAAAGGACATGGCTACACCTTC. As protein: CASSFRGKGHGYTF.

This sequence joins TRBV7-9 and TRBJ1-2; TRBD1 matches 8 bases. Trimming took 7 bases from V and 6 from J; bases not matched to a gene: 7. The length of the CDR3 is 13 residues. The germline V gene has CDR1 SEHNR and CDR2 FQNEAQ (reference sequence). CDR3 DNA sequence: TGTGCCAGCAACCGGGCAGGGGGCGATGGCTACACCTTC. The encoded protein is CASNRAGGDGYTF.

The genes are TRBV20-1 and TRBJ2-7; unclear D gene. The V end lost 0 bases, the J end lost 6 bases, and 6 bases lay between the germline ends. Per the germline V gene, CDR1 is DFQATT and CDR2 is SNEGSKA (reference sequence). This CDR3 is built from 11 residues. CDR3 in amino acids: CSARDFVEQYF. Here the CDR3 DNA reads TGCAGTGCTAGAGACTTTGTCGAGCAGTACTTC.

This clone came up a few times. V is TRBV19 and J is TRBJ1-1, with 8 bases lining up with TRBD1. Losses at the gene ends were 6 bases for V and 1 base for J; bases not matched to a gene: 4. The germline gives CDR1 LNHDA, CDR2 SQIVND (reference sequence). The CDR3 has 14 amino acids. The chain's CDR3 is CASSIQGGNTEAFF. CDR3 nucleotides: TGTGCCAGTAGCATACAGGGGGGGAACACTGAAGCTTTCTTT.

The rearrangement uses TRBV28 and TRBJ1-2; D gene ambiguous. CDR1 and CDR2 from the germline V gene are MDHEN and SYDVKM. Trimming left V 5 bases short and J 5 bases short, with 15 bases between. The CDR3 covers 14 residues. The CDR3 sequence: CASSQQSFGYGYTF. The CDR3, as DNA: TGTGCCAGCAGTCAACAGTCCTTTGGGTATGGCTACACCTTC.

This chain links TRBV6-1 with TRBJ1-3; D remains unclear. CDR3 size: 13 residues. Trimming pared 0 bases from V and 8 bases from J, leaving 8 bases between. The germline V gene encodes CDR1 MNHNS and CDR2 SASEGT. The CDR3: CASSEAPVYTIYF. The DNA for the CDR3 is TGTGCCAGCAGTGAAGCCCCCGTTTACACCATATATTTT.

In its sample, this clone was seen once. The chain combines TRBV7-3 with TRBJ2-5, with 8 bases aligning to TRBD1. The DNA end is a closer match to TRBJ2-7, so the J assignment may be wrong. Looked up from germline, CDR1 is SGHTA and CDR2 is FQGTGA. The CDR3 consists of 15 residues. The CDR3 nucleotides read TGTGCCAGCAGCTTATCCCCAGGGGGCAAATACGAGCAGTACTTC. It is translated as CASSLSPGGKYEQYF.

As concerns this clone: Sequence at one end of the junction differs from germline and may be a read error. This sequence joins TRBV11-2 and TRBJ1-1, with unresolved D. Germline loops: CDR1 SGHAT, CDR2 FQNNGV. There are 15 residues in the CDR3. The CDR3 loop is CASSLDRRVNTEALF. The DNA of the CDR3 is TGTGCCAGCAGCTTAGATCGCCGGGTAAACACTGAAGCTCTCTTT.

The chain employs TRBV28 and TRBJ2-1; 9 bases match TRBD1. Germline V gives CDR1 MDHEN, CDR2 SYDVKM. Unmatched junction bases numbered 7, after V lost 3 bases and J lost 7 bases. The length of the CDR3 is 15 residues. As DNA, the CDR3 is TGTGCCAGCAGTTTGCCCGGGACAGGGATTAATGAGCAGTTCTTC. It yields the protein CASSLPGTGINEQFF. Drawing the rest from reference TRBV28 and TRBJ2-1, the complete variable domain is DVKVTQSSRYLVKRTGEKVFLECVQDMDHENMFWYRQDPGLGLRLIYFSYDVKMKEKGDIPEGYSVSREKKERFSLILESASTNQTSMYLCASSLPGTGINEQFFGPGTRLTVL.

CDR3 loop: CASSVQGWGYTF. CDR3 DNA sequence: TGTGCCAGCAGCGTCCAGGGTTGGGGCTACACCTTC. The chain uses TRBV9 and TRBJ1-2, with D tentatively TRBD1 (5 bases). V was pared by 2 bases and J by 8 bases, with 10 bases between. The germline gives CDR1 SGDLS, CDR2 YYNGEE. This CDR3 is 12 amino acids long.

The chain employs TRBV7-3 and TRBJ2-1, with 12 bases aligning to TRBD1. CDR1 and CDR2 (germline): SGHTA, FQGTGA. This CDR3 has 16 residues. J gave up 7 bases and V 1 base, and 5 bases lay outside the gene matches. The CDR3 sequence is CASSLMGQGARNEQFF. The CDR3 coding sequence is TGTGCCAGCAGCTTAATGGGACAGGGGGCGAGGAATGAGCAGTTCTTC.

The rearrangement joins TRBV7-8 to TRBJ2-7; TRBD2 is a possible D gene (6 bases). The V gene lost 0 bases and the J gene lost 0 bases, with 12 bases spanning the gap. The CDR3 loop spans 16 amino acids. Germline CDR1 SGHVS, CDR2 FQNEAQ. DNA of the CDR3: TGTGCCAGCAGCTTAGCCGGGACTGGAACCTCCTACGAGCAGTACTTC. Amino acids: CASSLAGTGTSYEQYF.

With respect to this clone: Compared with germline, one end of the junction differs, possibly owing to a read error. The rearrangement joins TRBV7-9 to TRBJ2-3, with TRBD1 as a possible D gene (5 bases). This CDR3 spans 11 amino acids. Germline-derived CDR1 and CDR2 are SEHNR and FQNEAQ (reference sequence). The CDR3 protein is CSSSPGTGQYF. CDR3 DNA: TGTTCCAGCAGCCCCGGTACAGGGCAGTATTTT. The full variable domain, rest sourced from reference TRBV7-9 and TRBJ2-3, is DTGVSQNPRHKITKRGQNVTFRCDPISEHNRLYWYRQTLGQGPEFLTYFQNEAQLEKSRLLSDRFSAERPKGSFSTLEIQRTEQGDSAMYLCSSSPGTGQYFGPGTRLTVL.